One and the same sample provided the 10 T cell receptor beta chains below, sequenced in a study of T cell responses to AZD1222 COVID-19 vaccine. The repertoire was sequenced with immunoSEQ multiplex PCR; TCRdb's copy has only in-frame clones and lacks some. The sample includes some 140,000 clones, around 93% seen only once; the top ten take approximately 3%. The specimen was peripheral blood, collected on day 0 of AZD1222 vaccination. All receptors come from an adult in good health.

The V call is TRBV11-2, the J call TRBJ2-7; D is undetermined. Deletions cut 5 bases from V and 0 bases from J, with 11 bases between. The CDR3 covers 14 residues. Per germline, CDR1 SGHAT and CDR2 FQNNGV. This CDR3 reads CASSHPGHSYEQYF. The CDR3 nucleotides read TGTGCCAGCAGCCACCCGGGTCACTCCTACGAGCAGTACTTC.

As DNA, the CDR3 is TGTGCCAGCAGTTTTGGTTGGGGGGCGGAAAGCAATGAGCAGTTCTTC. This gives the protein CASSFGWGAESNEQFF. The J gene is TRBJ2-1, the V gene TRBV28; D may correspond to TRBD1 or TRBD2 (6 bases each). This CDR3 spans 16 amino acids. CDR1 is MDHEN, CDR2 SYDVKM, per germline. Trimming took 3 bases from V and 6 from J, leaving 18 bases between them.

The genes are TRBV6-2 or TRBV6-3 and TRBJ2-7, with D possibly TRBD1 on 6 matching bases. The germline V gene encodes CDR1 MNHEY and CDR2 SVGEGT. Trimming removed 6 bases at V and 7 bases at J, with 22 bases between. CDR3 size: 15 residues. The CDR3 bases are TGTGCCAGCAGCCCCGGGACAAGCGTTACGGGGGAGCAGTACTTC. Amino acid sequence: CASSPGTSVTGEQYF.

This clone was counted once. The chain links TRBV27 to TRBJ1-6; D is unclear. V was pared by 3 bases and J by 7 bases, with 7 bases between. In germline, CDR1 is MNHEY, CDR2 SMNVEV (reference sequence). There are 13 residues in the CDR3. This CDR3 reads CASSFGRNSPLHF. CDR3 in DNA: TGTGCCAGCAGTTTTGGCAGGAATTCACCCCTCCACTTT.

V and J are TRBV19 and TRBJ2-1, with D maybe TRBD2 (6 bases). The CDR3 has 14 amino acids. Germline V gene lookup returns CDR1 LNHDA and CDR2 SQIVND (reference sequence). The V gene lost 1 base and the J gene lost 4 bases, with 8 bases spanning the gap. CDR3 loop: CASSIVAGYNEQFF. The CDR3, as DNA: TGTGCCAGTAGTATAGTGGCGGGGTACAATGAGCAGTTCTTC. The whole variable domain, remainder taken from reference TRBV19 and TRBJ2-1, is DGGITQSPKYLFRKEGQNVTLSCEQNLNHDAMYWYRQDPGQGLRLIYYSQIVNDFQKGDIAEGYSVSREKKESFPLTVTSAQKNPTAFYLCASSIVAGYNEQFFGPGTRLTVL.

The chain combines TRBV7-9 with TRBJ1-2; 7 bases are shared with TRBD1. This CDR3 comprises 14 residues. From germline, CDR1 is SEHNR and CDR2 FQNEAQ (reference sequence). After removal of 1 base from V and 5 bases from J, the junction contained 4 bases not matched to a gene. The CDR3 is CASSLEDRLYGYTF. The CDR3 region has the DNA TGTGCCAGCAGCTTAGAGGACAGGCTTTATGGCTACACCTTC. The whole variable domain, remainder taken from reference TRBV7-9 and TRBJ1-2, is DTGVSQNPRHKITKRGQNVTFRCDPISEHNRLYWYRQTLGQGPEFLTYFQNEAQLEKSRLLSDRFSAERPKGSFSTLEIQRTEQGDSAMYLCASSLEDRLYGYTFGSGTRLTVV.

The chain links TRBV19 to TRBJ1-4; possibly TRBD1 for D (5 bases). V shed 6 bases and J shed 0 bases, with 8 bases lying between them. CDR1 is LNHDA, CDR2 SQIVND, per germline (reference sequence). The CDR3 consists of 14 residues. CDR3 coding DNA: TGTGCCAGTAGCGCGGGGGCAACTAATGAAAAACTGTTTTTT. It specifies CASSAGATNEKLFF.

The chain links TRBV5-1 to TRBJ2-7; the match to TRBD2 covers 10 bases. Germline assignment: CDR1 SGHRS and CDR2 YFSETQ. The CDR3 is 15 residues long. The junction had 2 bases not matched to a gene; V was cut back by 0 bases and J by 2 bases. CDR3 nucleotide sequence: TGCGCCAGCAGCTTGGGACTAGCGGGCGCCTACGAGCAGTACTTC. Translation: CASSLGLAGAYEQYF.

This chain joins TRBV11-2 and TRBJ1-4; 9 bases agree with TRBD1. Germline values: CDR1 SGHAT, CDR2 FQNNGV. There are 18 residues in the CDR3. The V and J ends lost 0 bases and 0 bases, in that order; junction bases with no gene match: 5. In DNA, the CDR3 is TGTGCCAGCAGCTTAGACGGCCGACAGGGGGCAACTAATGAAAAACTGTTTTTT. Translation: CASSLDGRQGATNEKLFF.

The chain combines TRBV7-8 with TRBJ1-3; D may be TRBD1 (6 bases). The CDR3 sequence is 17 residues long. Germline values: CDR1 SGHVS, CDR2 FQNEAQ. V lost 4 bases to trimming and J lost 0 bases, with 16 bases between them. The CDR3, as DNA: TGTGCCAGCAGCTCTCGCCCCCGACAGGTCTCTGGAAACACCATATATTTT. Its translation is CASSSRPRQVSGNTIYF.